This T cell receptor (beta chain) was profiled in a study of T cells expressing NK-cell markers. Scientists made TCR beta cDNA using 5'RACE template switching with UMIs. TCRdb reprocessed the 5' RACE reads, keeping one entry per CDR3 protein, no DNA. The sample has about 260,000 distinct CDR3 sequences. This CDR3 spans 11 amino acids. Germline CDR1 and CDR2: ENHRY and SYGVKD. The chain has TRBV10-3 and TRBJ2-7. The sequenced sample was blood T cells: a sorted CD56 or NKG2C T cell subset, CD4+ or CD8+ T cells, or bulk PBMC T cells (not recorded which). The TCR originated in a man younger than 35 in good health. Here the CDR3 reads CAISDIREQYF.